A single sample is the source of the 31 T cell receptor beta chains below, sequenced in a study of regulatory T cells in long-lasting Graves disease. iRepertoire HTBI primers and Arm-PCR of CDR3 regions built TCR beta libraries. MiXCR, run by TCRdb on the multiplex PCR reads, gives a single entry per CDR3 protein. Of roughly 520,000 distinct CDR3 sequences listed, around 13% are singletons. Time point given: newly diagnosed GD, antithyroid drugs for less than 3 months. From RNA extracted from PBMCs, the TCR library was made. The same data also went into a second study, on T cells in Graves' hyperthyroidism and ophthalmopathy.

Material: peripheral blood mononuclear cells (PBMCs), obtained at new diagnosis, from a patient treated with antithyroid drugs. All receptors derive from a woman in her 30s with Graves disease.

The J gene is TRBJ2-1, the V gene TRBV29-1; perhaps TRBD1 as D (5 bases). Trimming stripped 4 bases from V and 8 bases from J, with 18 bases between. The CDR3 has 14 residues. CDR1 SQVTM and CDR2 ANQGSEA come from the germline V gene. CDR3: CSVAGQGRFDEQFF. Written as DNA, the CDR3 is TGCAGCGTTGCGGGCCAGGGAAGGTTTGATGAGCAGTTCTTC.

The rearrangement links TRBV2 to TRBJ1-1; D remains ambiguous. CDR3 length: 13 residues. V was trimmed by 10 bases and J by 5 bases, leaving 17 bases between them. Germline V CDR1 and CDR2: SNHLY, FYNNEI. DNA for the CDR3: TGTGCCACCGGTGGAGTTTTTAAGACTGAAGCTTTCTTT. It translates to CATGGVFKTEAFF.

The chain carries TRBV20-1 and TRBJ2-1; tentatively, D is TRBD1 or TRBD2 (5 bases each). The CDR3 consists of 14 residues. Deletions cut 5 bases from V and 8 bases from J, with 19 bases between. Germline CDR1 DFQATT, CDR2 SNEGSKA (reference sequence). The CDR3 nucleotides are TGCAGTGCTCCGATTTCGGGGCGTCTGGATGAGCAGTTCTTC. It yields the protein CSAPISGRLDEQFF.

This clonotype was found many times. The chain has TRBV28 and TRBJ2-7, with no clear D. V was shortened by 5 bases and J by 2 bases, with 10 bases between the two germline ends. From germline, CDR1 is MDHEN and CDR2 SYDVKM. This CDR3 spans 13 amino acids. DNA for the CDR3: TGTGCCAGCAGTCTCCCGGTCCCCTACGAGCAGTACTTC. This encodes CASSLPVPYEQYF.

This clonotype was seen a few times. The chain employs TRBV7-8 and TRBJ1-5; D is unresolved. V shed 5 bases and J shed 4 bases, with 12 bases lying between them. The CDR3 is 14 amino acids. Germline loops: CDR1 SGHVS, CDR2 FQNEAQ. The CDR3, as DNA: TGTGCCAGCAGCCCTAGACGGGTAAATCAGCCCCAGCATTTT. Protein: CASSPRRVNQPQHF. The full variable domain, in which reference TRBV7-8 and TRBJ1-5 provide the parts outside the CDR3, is GAGVSQSPRYKVAKRGQDVALRCDPISGHVSLFWYQQALGQGPEFLTYFQNEAQLDKSGLPSDRFFAERPEGSVSTLKIQRTQQEDSAVYLCASSPRRVNQPQHFGDGTRLSIL.

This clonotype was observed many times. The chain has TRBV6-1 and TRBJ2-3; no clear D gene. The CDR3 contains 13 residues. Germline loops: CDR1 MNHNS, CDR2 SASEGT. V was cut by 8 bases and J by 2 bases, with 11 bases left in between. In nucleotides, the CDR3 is TGTGCCAGCCATAGAGCCCACACAGATACGCAGTATTTT. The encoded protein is CASHRAHTDTQYF.

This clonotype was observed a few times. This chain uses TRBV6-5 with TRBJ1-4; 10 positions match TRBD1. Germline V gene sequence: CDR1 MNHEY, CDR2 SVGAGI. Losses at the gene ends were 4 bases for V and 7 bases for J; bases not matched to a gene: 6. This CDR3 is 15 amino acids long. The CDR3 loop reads CASSSGTGASEKLFF. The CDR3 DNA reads TGTGCCAGCAGTTCCGGGACAGGGGCGTCTGAAAAACTGTTTTTT.

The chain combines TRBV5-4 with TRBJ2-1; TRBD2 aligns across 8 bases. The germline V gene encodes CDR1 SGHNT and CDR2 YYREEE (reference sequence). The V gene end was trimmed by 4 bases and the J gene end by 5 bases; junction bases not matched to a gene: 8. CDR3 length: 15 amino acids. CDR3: CASSLDGAGDNEQFF. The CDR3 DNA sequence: TGTGCCAGCAGCCTAGACGGAGCGGGGGACAATGAGCAGTTCTTC.

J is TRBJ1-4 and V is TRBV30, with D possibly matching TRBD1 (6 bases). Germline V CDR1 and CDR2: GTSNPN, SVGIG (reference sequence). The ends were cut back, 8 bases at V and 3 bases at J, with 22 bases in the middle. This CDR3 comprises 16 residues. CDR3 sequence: CALELTGWGSNEKLFF. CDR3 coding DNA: TGTGCCCTGGAGCTCACAGGGTGGGGTTCTAATGAAAAACTGTTTTTT.

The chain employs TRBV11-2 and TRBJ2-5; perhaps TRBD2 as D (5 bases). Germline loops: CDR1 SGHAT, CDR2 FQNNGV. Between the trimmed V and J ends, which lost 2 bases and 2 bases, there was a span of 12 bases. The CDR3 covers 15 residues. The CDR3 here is CASSLQEGRQETQYF. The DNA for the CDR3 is TGTGCCAGCAGCTTACAAGAGGGAAGGCAAGAGACCCAGTACTTC.

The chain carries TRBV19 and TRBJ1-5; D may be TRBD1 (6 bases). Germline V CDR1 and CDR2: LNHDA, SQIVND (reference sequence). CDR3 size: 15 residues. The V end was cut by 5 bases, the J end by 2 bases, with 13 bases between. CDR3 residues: CASSSQGGGNQPQHF. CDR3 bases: TGTGCCAGTAGTTCACAGGGTGGTGGCAATCAGCCCCAGCATTTT.

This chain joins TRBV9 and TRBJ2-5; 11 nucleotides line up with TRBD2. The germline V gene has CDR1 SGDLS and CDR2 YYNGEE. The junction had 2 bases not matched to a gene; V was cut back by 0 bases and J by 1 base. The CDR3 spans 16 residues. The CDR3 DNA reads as TGTGCCAGCAGCGTAGGGGGGACTAGCGGCCAAGAGACCCAGTACTTC. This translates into CASSVGGTSGQETQYF.

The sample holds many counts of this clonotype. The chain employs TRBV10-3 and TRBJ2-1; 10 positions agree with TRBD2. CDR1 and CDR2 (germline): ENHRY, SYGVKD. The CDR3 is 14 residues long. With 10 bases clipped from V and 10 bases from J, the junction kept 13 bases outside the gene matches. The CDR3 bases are TGTGCCAGCCAGCGGGAGGGCCATATAAACGAGCAGTTCTTC. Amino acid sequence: CASQREGHINEQFF.

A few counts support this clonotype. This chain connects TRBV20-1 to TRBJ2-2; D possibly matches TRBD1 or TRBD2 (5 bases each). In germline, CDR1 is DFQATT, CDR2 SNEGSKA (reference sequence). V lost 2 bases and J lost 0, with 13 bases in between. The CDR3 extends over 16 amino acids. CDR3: CSARLGGAANTGELFF. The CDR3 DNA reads TGCAGTGCTAGACTTGGGGGAGCGGCGAACACCGGGGAGCTGTTTTTT.

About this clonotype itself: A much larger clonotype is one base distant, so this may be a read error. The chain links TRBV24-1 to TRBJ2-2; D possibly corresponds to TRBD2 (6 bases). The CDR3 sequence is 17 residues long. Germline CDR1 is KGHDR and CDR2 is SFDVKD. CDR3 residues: CAASDVRGLANTGELFF. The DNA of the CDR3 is TGTGCCGCCAGTGATGTAAGGGGACTCGCGAACACCGGGGAGCTGTTTTTT.

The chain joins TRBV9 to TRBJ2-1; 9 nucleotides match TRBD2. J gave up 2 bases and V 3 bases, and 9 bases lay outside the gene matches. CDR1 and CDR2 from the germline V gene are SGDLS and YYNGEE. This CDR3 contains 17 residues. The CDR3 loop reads CASSASLAGFPYNEQFF. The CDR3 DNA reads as TGTGCCAGCAGCGCAAGTCTAGCGGGGTTCCCCTACAATGAGCAGTTCTTC.

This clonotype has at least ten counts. The CDR3 loop is CASSQEWLAGGTDEQFF. The CDR3 coding sequence is TGTGCCAGCAGCCAAGAGTGGTTAGCGGGAGGTACGGATGAGCAGTTCTTC. This chain connects TRBV14 to TRBJ2-1; 10 bases fit TRBD2. Per the germline V gene, CDR1 is SGHDN and CDR2 is FVKESK. J was trimmed by 8 bases and V by 0 bases; bases with no gene match: 10. CDR3 length equals 17 residues. Full variable domain (remainder filled in from reference TRBV14 and TRBJ2-1): EAGVTQFPSHSVIEKGQTVTLRCDPISGHDNLYWYRRVMGKEIKFLLHFVKESKQDESGMPNNRFLAERTGGTYSTLKVQPAELEDSGVYFCASSQEWLAGGTDEQFFGPGTRLTVL.

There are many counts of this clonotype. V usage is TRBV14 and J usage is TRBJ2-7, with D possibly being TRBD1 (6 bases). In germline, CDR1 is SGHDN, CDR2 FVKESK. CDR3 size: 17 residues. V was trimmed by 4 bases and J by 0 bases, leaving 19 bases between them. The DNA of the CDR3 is TGTGCCAGCAGCCCTCAGGGGACGACAGGACCCTCCTACGAGCAGTACTTC. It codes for CASSPQGTTGPSYEQYF. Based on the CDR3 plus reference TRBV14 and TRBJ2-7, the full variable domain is EAGVTQFPSHSVIEKGQTVTLRCDPISGHDNLYWYRRVMGKEIKFLLHFVKESKQDESGMPNNRFLAERTGGTYSTLKVQPAELEDSGVYFCASSPQGTTGPSYEQYFGPGTRLTVT.

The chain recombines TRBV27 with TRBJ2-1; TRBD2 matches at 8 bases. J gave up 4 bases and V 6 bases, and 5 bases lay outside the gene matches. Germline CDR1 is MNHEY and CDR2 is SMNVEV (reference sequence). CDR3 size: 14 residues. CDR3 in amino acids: CASSGTSKYNEQFF. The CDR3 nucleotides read TGTGCCAGCAGCGGGACTAGTAAGTACAATGAGCAGTTCTTC.

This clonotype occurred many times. The DNA of the CDR3 is TGCGCCAGCAGCTTGGGAGGACAGGGATCCTCTGGAAACACCATATATTTT. It specifies CASSLGGQGSSGNTIYF. The V call is TRBV5-1, the J call TRBJ1-3; 8 bases fit TRBD1. The CDR3 loop spans 17 amino acids. Germline CDR1 SGHRS, CDR2 YFSETQ. V gave up 0 bases and J gave up 0 bases; unmatched junction bases: 5. Full variable domain (missing parts from reference TRBV5-1 and TRBJ1-3): KAGVTQTPRYLIKTRGQQVTLSCSPISGHRSVSWYQQTPGQGLQFLFEYFSETQRNKGNFPGRFSGRQFSNSRSEMNVSTLELGDSALYLCASSLGGQGSSGNTIYFGEGSWLTVV.

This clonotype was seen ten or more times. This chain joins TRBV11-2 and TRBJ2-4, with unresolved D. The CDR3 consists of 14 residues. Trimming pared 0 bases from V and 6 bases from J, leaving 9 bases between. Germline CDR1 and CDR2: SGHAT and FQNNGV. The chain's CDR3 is CASSLDQRINIQYF. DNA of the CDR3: TGTGCCAGCAGCTTAGACCAACGGATAAACATTCAGTACTTC.

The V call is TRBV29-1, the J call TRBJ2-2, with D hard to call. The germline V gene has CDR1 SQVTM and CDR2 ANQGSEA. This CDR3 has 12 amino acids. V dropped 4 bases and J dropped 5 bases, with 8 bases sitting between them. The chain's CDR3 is CSVVGQTGELFF. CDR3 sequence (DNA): TGCAGCGTTGTAGGGCAAACCGGGGAGCTGTTTTTT.

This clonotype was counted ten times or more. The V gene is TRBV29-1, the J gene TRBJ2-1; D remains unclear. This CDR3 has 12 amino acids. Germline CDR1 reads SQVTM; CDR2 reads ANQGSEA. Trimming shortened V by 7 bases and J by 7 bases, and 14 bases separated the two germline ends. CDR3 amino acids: CSAKIVTNEQFF. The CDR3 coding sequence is TGCAGCGCCAAAATTGTCACGAATGAGCAGTTCTTC.

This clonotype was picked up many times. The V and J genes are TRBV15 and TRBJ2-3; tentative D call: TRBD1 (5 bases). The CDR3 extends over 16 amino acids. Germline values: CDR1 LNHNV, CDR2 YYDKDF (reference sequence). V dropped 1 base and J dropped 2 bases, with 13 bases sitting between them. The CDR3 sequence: CATSRGRVSVTDTQYF. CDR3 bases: TGTGCCACCAGCAGAGGCAGGGTTTCCGTCACAGATACGCAGTATTTT.

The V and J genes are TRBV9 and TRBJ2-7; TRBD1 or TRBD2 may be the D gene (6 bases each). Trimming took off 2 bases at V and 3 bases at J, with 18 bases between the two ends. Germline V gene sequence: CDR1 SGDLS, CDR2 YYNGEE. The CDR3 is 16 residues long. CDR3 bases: TGTGCCAGCAGCGTCTCGTCGGGGGCCGACTACTACGAGCAGTACTTC. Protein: CASSVSSGADYYEQYF.

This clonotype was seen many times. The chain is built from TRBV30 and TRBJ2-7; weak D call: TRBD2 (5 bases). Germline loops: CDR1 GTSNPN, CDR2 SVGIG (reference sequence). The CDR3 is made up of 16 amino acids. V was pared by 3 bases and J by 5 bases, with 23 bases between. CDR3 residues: CAWSPVRGPIPHEQYF. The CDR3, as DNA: TGTGCCTGGAGCCCCGTAAGAGGGCCCATCCCCCACGAGCAGTACTTC.

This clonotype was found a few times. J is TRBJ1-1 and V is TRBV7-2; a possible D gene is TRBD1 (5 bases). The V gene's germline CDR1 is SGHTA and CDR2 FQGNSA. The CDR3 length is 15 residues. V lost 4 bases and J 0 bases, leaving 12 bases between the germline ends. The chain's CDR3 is CASSSHPGLNTEAFF. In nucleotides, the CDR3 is TGTGCCAGCAGCTCCCATCCGGGGCTGAACACTGAAGCTTTCTTT.

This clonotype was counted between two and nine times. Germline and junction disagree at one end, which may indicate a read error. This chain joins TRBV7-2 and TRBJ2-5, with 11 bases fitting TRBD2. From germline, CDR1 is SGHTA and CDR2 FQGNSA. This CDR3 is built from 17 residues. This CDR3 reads CASSANRLAGTEGTRYF. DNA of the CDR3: TGTGCCAGCAGCGCGAACCGACTAGCGGGAACTGAGGGGACCCGGTACTTC.

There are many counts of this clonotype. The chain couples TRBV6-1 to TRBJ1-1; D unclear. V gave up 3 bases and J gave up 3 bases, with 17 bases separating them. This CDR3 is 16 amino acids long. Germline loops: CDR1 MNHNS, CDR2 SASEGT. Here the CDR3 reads CASSDPGRPRDTEAFF. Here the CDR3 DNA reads TGTGCCAGCAGTGACCCTGGCAGGCCGAGGGACACTGAAGCTTTCTTT.

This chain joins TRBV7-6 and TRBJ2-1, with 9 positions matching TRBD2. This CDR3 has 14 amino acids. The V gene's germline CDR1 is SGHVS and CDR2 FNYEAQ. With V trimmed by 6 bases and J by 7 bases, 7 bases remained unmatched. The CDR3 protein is CASRAGSGRNEQFF. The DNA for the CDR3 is TGTGCCAGCAGGGCGGGTAGCGGGAGAAATGAGCAGTTCTTC.

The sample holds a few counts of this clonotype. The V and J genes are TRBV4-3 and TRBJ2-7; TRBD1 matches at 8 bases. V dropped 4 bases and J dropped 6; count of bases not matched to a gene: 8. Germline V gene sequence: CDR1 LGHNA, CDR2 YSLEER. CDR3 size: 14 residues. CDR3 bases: TGCGCCAGCAGCCCCCGGACAGGGTCGGGCGAGCAGTACTTC. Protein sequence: CASSPRTGSGEQYF.